Shown below are 25 T cell receptor beta chains from a single sample sequenced in a study of T cells in Graves' hyperthyroidism and ophthalmopathy. From RNA transcripts, TCR beta CDR3 regions were amplified. An initial round of RT-PCR targeting the TCR CDR3 relied on the HTBI primer set. Each CDR3 protein is one row after TCRdb ran MiXCR on the multiplex PCR reads. The top ten clones hold 3% to 4% of a sample with approximately 640,000 distinct CDR3 sequences, about 17% of them seen once. The sample taken for sequencing was blood. The origin of the receptors is a woman aged 25 to 39 with Graves' hyperthyroidism.

The sample holds a few counts of this clonotype. The V and J genes are TRBV28 and TRBJ1-2, with D possibly being TRBD1 (6 bases). Germline V gene lookup returns CDR1 MDHEN and CDR2 SYDVKM. Trimming shortened V by 2 bases and J by 8 bases, and 18 bases separated the two germline ends. The CDR3 runs 15 residues. CDR3 sequence: CASSLPPVGGAGYTF. CDR3 in DNA: TGTGCCAGCAGTTTACCCCCAGTGGGGGGCGCGGGCTACACCTTC.

This chain links TRBV3-1 with TRBJ2-1; D unclear. Germline V gene data show CDR1 as LGHDT and CDR2 as YNNKEL (reference sequence). The ends were cut back, 4 bases at V and 5 bases at J, with 15 bases in the middle. The CDR3 covers 15 residues. CDR3 sequence reads: CASSLPNKTHNEQFF. The CDR3 nucleotides are TGTGCCAGCAGCCTCCCTAATAAAACACACAATGAGCAGTTCTTC.

In this sample, this clonotype turned up a few times. This chain connects TRBV3-1 to TRBJ2-2, with 11 bases lining up with TRBD2. The CDR3 is 19 amino acids. Germline CDR1 reads LGHDT; CDR2 reads YNNKEL (reference sequence). J was trimmed by 1 base and V by 1 base; bases with no gene match: 8. In DNA, the CDR3 is TGTGCCAGCAGCCAAGGCGGCTGGACTAGCGGGCAGAACACCGGGGAGCTGTTTTTT. Protein sequence: CASSQGGWTSGQNTGELFF.

This clonotype appeared many times. The gene calls are TRBV6-1 and TRBJ2-7; D might be TRBD2 (6 bases). The CDR3 is made up of 14 amino acids. Per the germline V gene, CDR1 is MNHNS and CDR2 is SASEGT. Trimming stripped 3 bases from V and 4 bases from J, with 13 bases between. Here the CDR3 reads CASSDQRTTYEQYF. The CDR3 DNA is TGTGCCAGCAGTGACCAGCGGACTACGTACGAGCAGTACTTC.

This clonotype was detected many times. The CDR3 DNA reads TGTGCCAGCAGCGCCGACCAAGCCTACGAGCAGTACTTC. Amino acid sequence: CASSADQAYEQYF. The chain recombines TRBV6-1 with TRBJ2-7; D remains ambiguous. The germline V gene has CDR1 MNHNS and CDR2 SASEGT. V dropped 6 bases and J dropped 2 bases, with 11 bases sitting between them. This CDR3 has 13 amino acids.

Details on this clonotype: This clone may be a read error of a much larger clone one base away. This chain joins TRBV15 and TRBJ1-5; D remains ambiguous. The germline V gene has CDR1 LNHNV and CDR2 YYDKDF (reference sequence). The CDR3 totals 17 residues. CDR3 sequence reads: CATSTLYLRENNQLQHF. In nucleotides, the CDR3 is TGTGCCACCAGCACTCTTTACCTCCGGGAGAACAATCAGCTCCAGCATTTT.

Many counts were recorded for this clonotype. The V and J genes are TRBV6-2 or TRBV6-3 and TRBJ2-1; no definite D call. The CDR3 loop spans 16 amino acids. V lost 0 bases and J 5 bases, leaving 14 bases between the germline ends. Per the germline V gene, CDR1 is MNHEY and CDR2 is SVGEGT. The CDR3 here is CASSYSIRLDHNEQFF. CDR3 nucleotide sequence: TGTGCCAGCAGTTACTCGATCCGTCTAGACCACAATGAGCAGTTCTTC.

This clonotype occurred many times. V is TRBV20-1 and J is TRBJ2-1; D could derive from TRBD1 or TRBD2 (6 bases each). Germline CDR1 and CDR2: DFQATT and SNEGSKA (reference sequence). The CDR3 runs to 13 residues. Trimming shortened V by 0 bases and J by 7 bases, and 10 bases separated the two germline ends. The CDR3 region has the DNA TGCAGTGCTAGAGATCTAGGGGGGAATGAGCAGTTCTTC. The encoded protein is CSARDLGGNEQFF.

In this sample, this clonotype turned up many times. This chain connects TRBV20-1 to TRBJ2-2, with 9 nucleotides matching TRBD1. Trimming at V came to 6 bases and at J to 5 bases, leaving 10 bases not matched to a gene. Germline V gives CDR1 DFQATT, CDR2 SNEGSKA (reference sequence). This CDR3 has 15 residues. DNA for the CDR3: TGCAGTGCCACGTTACAGGGGGCAGGGACCGGGGAGCTGTTTTTT. Translation gives CSATLQGAGTGELFF.

This clonotype was picked up a small number of times. V usage is TRBV7-9 and J usage is TRBJ2-2, with 11 positions matching TRBD2. This CDR3 region has 15 residues. Germline lookup yields CDR1 SEHNR and CDR2 FQNEAQ (reference sequence). Unmatched junction bases numbered 1, after V lost 3 bases and J lost 4 bases. The chain's CDR3 is CASSFGTSGTGELFF. CDR3 bases: TGTGCCAGCAGCTTCGGGACTAGCGGCACCGGGGAGCTGTTTTTT.

This clonotype came up many times. The chain is built from TRBV9 and TRBJ1-1; D perhaps matches TRBD1 (6 bases). Trimming pared 4 bases from V and 1 base from J, leaving 14 bases between. In germline, CDR1 is SGDLS, CDR2 YYNGEE. This CDR3 is 15 amino acids long. The CDR3 protein is CASSSSGGRNTEAFF. The CDR3 DNA follows: TGTGCCAGCAGCTCCAGCGGGGGCAGGAACACTGAAGCTTTCTTT.

This clonotype was detected ten times or more. This chain uses TRBV7-2 with TRBJ2-4, with a weak D call TRBD1 (5 bases). The V gene lost 1 base and the J gene lost 7 bases, with 14 bases spanning the gap. The CDR3 runs to 15 residues. Per the germline V gene, CDR1 is SGHTA and CDR2 is FQGNSA. The CDR3 loop is CASSLDQAGLNIQYF. In DNA, the CDR3 is TGTGCCAGCAGCTTAGACCAGGCAGGGCTGAACATTCAGTACTTC. Full variable domain (outside the CDR3, taken from reference TRBV7-2 and TRBJ2-4): GAGVSQSPSNKVTEKGKDVELRCDPISGHTALYWYRQSLGQGLEFLIYFQGNSAPDKSGLPSDRFSAERTGGSVSTLTIQRTQQEDSAVYLCASSLDQAGLNIQYFGAGTRLSVL.

This clonotype was counted between two and nine times. The V gene is TRBV9, the J gene TRBJ1-5; TRBD1 agrees at 7 bases. The CDR3 totals 14 residues. Germline CDR1 reads SGDLS; CDR2 reads YYNGEE. V lost 3 bases, J lost 6 bases, and 6 bases stayed unmatched. CDR3 sequence (DNA): TGTGCCAGCAGCGCCGACAGGGTGGGTCAGCCCCAGCATTTT. It specifies CASSADRVGQPQHF.

This chain joins TRBV20-1 and TRBJ2-7, with no clear D. V shed 1 base and J shed 6 bases, with 16 bases lying between them. CDR1 and CDR2 (germline): DFQATT, SNEGSKA (reference sequence). CDR3 length: 14 amino acids. DNA of the CDR3: TGCAGTGCTAGAGTCCGAATGAGTGTTGGCGAGCAGTACTTC. This codes for CSARVRMSVGEQYF.

The chain has TRBV7-8 and TRBJ1-1; maybe TRBD1 (5 bases). Germline CDR1 SGHVS, CDR2 FQNEAQ. With 2 bases removed from V and 0 bases from J, the gap between germline ends came to 10 bases. This CDR3 is 15 amino acids long. CDR3 residues: CASSLPGTLNTEAFF. Here the CDR3 DNA reads TGTGCCAGCAGCTTACCCGGGACGTTGAACACTGAAGCTTTCTTT.

In its sample, this clonotype was seen many times. The chain has TRBV20-1 and TRBJ2-7; a weak D match, TRBD1 (5 bases). There are 15 residues in the CDR3. Between the trimmed V and J ends, which lost 0 bases and 7 bases, there was a span of 19 bases. Germline lookup yields CDR1 DFQATT and CDR2 SNEGSKA (reference sequence). The CDR3 reads CSARDQGAPLWEQYF. The DNA of the CDR3 is TGCAGTGCTAGAGATCAGGGCGCCCCATTGTGGGAGCAGTACTTC.

The V gene is TRBV28, the J gene TRBJ2-1; TRBD2 matches at 13 bases. CDR1 MDHEN and CDR2 SYDVKM come from the germline V gene. This CDR3 is 12 amino acids long. The V and J ends lost 6 bases and 15 bases, in that order; junction bases with no gene match: 5. The CDR3 coding sequence is TGTGCCAGCAGACTAGCGGGGGGGCTTTGGTTCTTC. Translation gives CASRLAGGLWFF.

This clonotype was detected many times. V and J are TRBV5-1 and TRBJ1-1; 7 bases agree with TRBD1. The V segment lost 3 bases and the J segment 4 bases; nucleotides outside the gene matches: 3. Germline loops: CDR1 SGHRS, CDR2 YFSETQ. This CDR3 comprises 13 residues. CDR3 coding DNA: TGCGCCAGCAGCTGGGCAGGGGGCACTGAAGCTTTCTTT. It encodes CASSWAGGTEAFF.

This clonotype has a count of ten or more. The chain combines TRBV19 with TRBJ1-5; 9 nucleotides match TRBD1. Germline V gene sequence: CDR1 LNHDA, CDR2 SQIVND (reference sequence). CDR3 length: 16 residues. Losses at the gene ends were 6 bases for V and 5 bases for J; bases not matched to a gene: 11. The CDR3 bases are TGTGCCAGTAGAACACAGGGGGCGTCGGTCTATCAGCCCCAGCATTTT. Translation: CASRTQGASVYQPQHF.

Turning to this clonotype: A read error may explain this, as a much larger clone is one base away. The J gene is TRBJ1-4, the V gene TRBV7-2; D is perhaps TRBD1 (5 bases). In germline, CDR1 is SGHTA, CDR2 FQGNSA. This CDR3 has 13 amino acids. The CDR3 region is CASSLRRDEKLVF. The CDR3 nucleotides are TGTGCCAGCAGCTTACGCAGGGATGAAAAACTGGTTTTT.

Many counts were recorded for this clonotype. V is TRBV7-2 and J is TRBJ2-5; weak D call: TRBD1 (5 bases). V was shortened by 4 bases and J by 2 bases, with 8 bases between the two germline ends. In germline, CDR1 is SGHTA, CDR2 FQGNSA. This CDR3 contains 13 residues. In DNA form, the CDR3 reads TGTGCCAGCAGCTATGACAGTCAAGAGACCCAGTACTTC. Its protein product is CASSYDSQETQYF.

The chain joins TRBV5-4 to TRBJ2-1; D not certain. Trimming removed 3 bases from V and 0 bases from J, with 10 bases in between. CDR1 is SGHNT and CDR2 is YYREEE in the germline V gene (reference sequence). The CDR3 totals 15 residues. The CDR3 protein is CASSSPGPSYNEQFF. In DNA form, the CDR3 reads TGTGCCAGCAGCTCGCCTGGTCCCTCCTACAATGAGCAGTTCTTC.

This clonotype was seen a handful of times. Relative to the germline gene, one junction end is altered; a read error may explain this. This chain connects TRBV2 to TRBJ2-6, with D perhaps TRBD1 or TRBD2 (5 bases each). CDR1 SNHLY and CDR2 FYNNEI come from the germline V gene. The length of the CDR3 is 14 residues. CDR3 bases: TGTGCCAGCAGCCCACACTCTGGGGGCAACGTCCTGACTTTC. Its translation is CASSPHSGGNVLTF.

This clonotype has at least ten counts. The chain links TRBV12-3 or TRBV12-4 to TRBJ2-5, with TRBD2 matching 15 bases. With 6 bases clipped from V and 1 base from J, the junction kept 9 bases outside the gene matches. There are 18 residues in the CDR3. In nucleotides, the CDR3 is TGTGCCAGCAGCCACGGGACTAGCGGGAGGCGATTCCAAGAGACCCAGTACTTC. Translation: CASSHGTSGRRFQETQYF.

The rearrangement uses TRBV20-1 and TRBJ1-2; D uncertain. This CDR3 region has 13 residues. V was clipped by 3 bases and J by 8 bases, with 16 bases between them. Per the germline V gene, CDR1 is DFQATT and CDR2 is SNEGSKA (reference sequence). In nucleotides, the CDR3 is TGCAGTGCTAGGAGGGATATAATTGGGGGCTACACCTTC. It codes for CSARRDIIGGYTF.